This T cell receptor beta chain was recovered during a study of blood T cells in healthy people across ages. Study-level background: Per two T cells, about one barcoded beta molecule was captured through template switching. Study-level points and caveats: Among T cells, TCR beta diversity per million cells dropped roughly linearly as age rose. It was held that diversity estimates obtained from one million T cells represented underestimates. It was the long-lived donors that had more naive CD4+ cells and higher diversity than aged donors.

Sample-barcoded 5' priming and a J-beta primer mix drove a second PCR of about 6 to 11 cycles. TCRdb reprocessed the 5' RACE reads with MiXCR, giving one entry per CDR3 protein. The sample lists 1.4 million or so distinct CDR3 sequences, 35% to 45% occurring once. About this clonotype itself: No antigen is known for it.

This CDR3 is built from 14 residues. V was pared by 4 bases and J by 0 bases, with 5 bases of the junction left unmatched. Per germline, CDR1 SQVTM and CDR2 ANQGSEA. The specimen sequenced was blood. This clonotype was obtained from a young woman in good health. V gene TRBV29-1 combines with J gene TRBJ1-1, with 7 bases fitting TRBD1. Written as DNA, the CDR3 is TGCAGCGTTGCGGGCAGGGGGATGAACACTGAAGCTTTCTTT. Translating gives CSVAGRGMNTEAFF.